This record concerns one T cell receptor (beta chain) sequence. Antigen: not known. The data were obtained in a study of OX40 agonist ivuxolimab in advanced cancers. The protocol was immunoSEQ multiplex PCR, while the TCRdb copy is restricted to in-frame clones and leaves out a portion. The sample has approximately 41,000 clones; around 89% are singletons. Study-wide results and limits: Dosing at 0.1 to 3.0 mg/kg was accompanied by clonal expansion of CD4+ and CD8+ blood T cells by week 6.

Material: CD4+ or CD8+ T cells sorted from blood, obtained in a trial of the OX40 agonist ivuxolimab. This sequence was found in an adult with an advanced solid tumor such as melanoma, head and neck, liver or kidney cancer.

CDR3 nucleotide sequence: TGTGCCAGAGGAAGGGGGGCGCAGATTGAGCAGTTCTTC. Protein product: CARGRGAQIEQFF. The V call is TRBV2, the J call TRBJ2-1; D may correspond to TRBD1 or TRBD2 (6 bases each). Germline CDR1 SNHLY, CDR2 FYNNEI. V shed 9 bases and J shed 9 bases, with 18 bases lying between them. This CDR3 contains 13 residues.